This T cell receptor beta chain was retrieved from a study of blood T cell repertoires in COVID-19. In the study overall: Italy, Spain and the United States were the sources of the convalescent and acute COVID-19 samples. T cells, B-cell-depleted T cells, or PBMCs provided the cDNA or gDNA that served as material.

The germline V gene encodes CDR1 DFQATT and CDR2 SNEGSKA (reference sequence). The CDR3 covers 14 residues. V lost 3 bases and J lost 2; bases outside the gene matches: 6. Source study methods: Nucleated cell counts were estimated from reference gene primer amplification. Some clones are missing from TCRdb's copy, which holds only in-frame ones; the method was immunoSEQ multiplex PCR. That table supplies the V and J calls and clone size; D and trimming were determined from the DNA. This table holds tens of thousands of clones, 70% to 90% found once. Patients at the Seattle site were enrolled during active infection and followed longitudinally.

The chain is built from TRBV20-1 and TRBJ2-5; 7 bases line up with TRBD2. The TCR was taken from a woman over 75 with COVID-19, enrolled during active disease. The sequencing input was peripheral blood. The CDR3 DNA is TGCAGTGCTAGTGGGGGGGACTTTCAAGAGACCCAGTACTTC. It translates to CSASGGDFQETQYF.